This T cell receptor (beta chain) was recovered during a study of Ad26.COV2.S vaccination and SARS-CoV-2 variants (dated by TCRdb to the early 2020s). For context, the study as a whole: Vaccine-arm donors were drawn from COV1001, a multicentre, randomized, double-blind, placebo-controlled phase I-IIa trial of Ad26.COV2.S in healthy adults. Ad26.COV2.S was given intramuscularly at 5x10^10 or 1x10^11 viral particles, as a single shot or as two shots 56 days apart. TCRbeta repertoire sequencing was used to assess the specificity and breadth of SARS-CoV-2-reactive T cell receptors after Ad26.COV2.S vaccination. The TCR-sequenced set comprised approximately 32 samples: some 20 Ad26.COV2.S vaccine recipients, 5 placebo recipients and 8 SARS-CoV-2 convalescent individuals. Participants in the trial were split at random into five groups of five each, receiving low-dose or high-dose Ad26.COV2.S once or twice, or else placebo on both occasions. Investigators remained blinded to trial group allocation during experiments and outcome assessment. The paper's findings and limits, for the study overall: Spike-specific TCR breadth was higher in Ad26.COV2.S recipients than in placebo recipients (P = 0.0014). Non-spike TCR breadth was comparable between vaccine and placebo recipients, consistent with the vaccine containing only spike. The authors noted that total T cell responses may have been underestimated by the TCR breadth and depth analyses. Comparing responses between vaccine doses or regimens was not something the study was powered to do. Substantial breadth of spike-specific CD8+ and CD4+ T cell responses was reported after vaccination.

From cysteine to valine, the CDR3 is 11 amino acids long. Just the 33-base CDR3 DNA is kept, in frame starting at base 1. Looking up the germline V gene yields CDR1 MNHGY and CDR2 SAAAGT. Notes on this clone: The target of this receptor is not known. No clone much larger than this one lies a single base away; base qualities are absent.

TCRbeta CDR3 regions were sequenced with the immunoSEQ Assay. After extraction, genomic DNA underwent amplification by bias-controlled multiplex PCR, followed by high-throughput sequencing. The source study handled its data this way. Collapsing and filtering of sequences were performed to quantify the absolute abundance of each unique TCRbeta CDR3 region. Usable DNA was measured by amplifying reference genes present in all nucleated cells, and TCRbeta template counts were normalized to that usable DNA to estimate T cell fraction. Repertoire TCRs were annotated as SARS-CoV-2-specific by exact matching of V gene, CDR3 amino acid sequence and J gene to a known reactive TCR set. The reference SARS-CoV-2 TCR set came from MIRA and was filtered for enrichment in COVID-19-positive ImmuneCODE repertoires, removing public or cross-reactive TCRs. Drawing on the MIRA antigens, annotated TCRs were analysed further at the level of specific ORF or position within ORF. Breadth was defined as the number of annotated unique rearrangements divided by the total number of unique productive rearrangements, and depth was defined as the summed frequency of the annotated unique rearrangements. Group comparisons of TCR breadth used two-sided Wilcoxon rank-sum tests. TCRdb holds this immuneACCESS table with in-frame rearrangements only. Some clones are missing; in checked studies, unresolved V genes explain under half, and the rest has no known cause. D and trimming come from the DNA, and the V and J calls and clone size come from that table. This sample holds around 450,000 clones; 85% to 90% were observed only once. The leading ten clones occupy over 2.5% of the sample.

The treatment or condition label here, explained by the study, means: about 20 received Ad26.COV2.S at low or high dose, single or two shots; roughly five received placebo; per-sample allocation not given. Repertoires of vaccine and placebo recipients were sequenced from samples taken on day 63 after the first injection. Between 29 July and 7 August 2020, Cohort 1b enrolled around 25 adults aged 18-55 years at one site in Boston, USA. Ad26.COV2.S was a replication-incompetent adenovirus type 26 vector expressing a prefusion-stabilized SARS-CoV-2 spike protein from the original Wuhan strain. This clonotype originated in a person aged 18-60 years who received the Ad26.COV2.S COVID-19 vaccine or a placebo. The chain is assembled from TRBV6-8 and TRBJ2-7; no D gene call is confident. The sequences come from peripheral blood, collected in a trial of Ad26.COV2.S vaccine versus placebo. The CDR3 region has the sequence CASTKLISGRV. The nucleotides read TGTGCCAGCACCAAACTTATATCCGGACGGGTC.